The rows below give T cell receptor beta chains drawn from one sample of a study of T-cell memory formation after mild COVID-19. From the 5' RACE reads, TCRdb called clonotypes with MiXCR, one entry per CDR3 protein. In the table there are roughly 170,000 distinct CDR3 sequences, about 20% of which are singletons. Source material: PBMCs or a T cell subset sorted from them (not recorded which). The receptors originated from an adult woman who had mild COVID-19 (a few samples of this study predate the infection). Cell type and time point are not known. Each CDR3 is given with its conserved first and last residue. Fields, in order: J gene, clone size, V gene, D gene, CDR3 protein, CDR3 DNA. D genes are given only for firm matches. Clone size is given for some rows only: seen once, a few or many times, or a class if the clone is expanded.

TRBJ2-3	-	TRBV6-5	-	CASSYDSSMAVKTDTQYF	TGTGCCAGCAGTTATGATTCTAGTATGGCTGTTAAAACAGATACGCAGTATTTT
TRBJ2-5	-	TRBV7-8	TRBD2	CASSPLGGRRETQYF	TGTGCCAGCAGCCCCCTGGGCGGGAGGAGAGAGACCCAGTACTTC
TRBJ2-7	few	TRBV24-1	-	CATSTNPGAPYEQYF	TGTGCCACCAGTACAAATCCGGGCGCGCCCTACGAGCAGTACTTC
TRBJ1-1	many	TRBV11-2	-	CASSLGGAIVDTEAFF	TGTGCCAGCAGCCTCGGCGGGGCGATAGTGGACACTGAAGCTTTCTTT
TRBJ1-2	few	TRBV15	TRBD1	CATSRARMGDSNYGYTF	TGTGCCACCAGCAGAGCACGGATGGGGGACAGTAACTATGGCTACACCTTC
TRBJ2-1	-	TRBV7-8	TRBD2	CASSLFVRAGGPGYEQFF	TGTGCCAGCAGCTTATTTGTTCGCGCGGGAGGCCCCGGATATGAGCAGTTCTTC
TRBJ1-1	-	TRBV5-1	-	CASSLGVQSTGNTEAFF	TGCGCCAGCAGCTTGGGGGTCCAGTCGACAGGGAACACTGAAGCTTTCTTT
TRBJ2-7	-	TRBV20-1	TRBD1	CSARETGEIYEQYF	TGCAGTGCTAGGGAGACAGGGGAAATCTACGAGCAGTACTTC
TRBJ2-7	few	TRBV6-5	TRBD1	CASTYGTGGVYEQYF	TGTGCCAGCACCTACGGGACAGGGGGCGTCTACGAGCAGTACTTC
TRBJ2-5	-	TRBV12-3/TRBV12-4	-	CASSPGSQETQYF	TGTGCCAGCAGTCCCGGGAGCCAAGAGACCCAGTACTTC